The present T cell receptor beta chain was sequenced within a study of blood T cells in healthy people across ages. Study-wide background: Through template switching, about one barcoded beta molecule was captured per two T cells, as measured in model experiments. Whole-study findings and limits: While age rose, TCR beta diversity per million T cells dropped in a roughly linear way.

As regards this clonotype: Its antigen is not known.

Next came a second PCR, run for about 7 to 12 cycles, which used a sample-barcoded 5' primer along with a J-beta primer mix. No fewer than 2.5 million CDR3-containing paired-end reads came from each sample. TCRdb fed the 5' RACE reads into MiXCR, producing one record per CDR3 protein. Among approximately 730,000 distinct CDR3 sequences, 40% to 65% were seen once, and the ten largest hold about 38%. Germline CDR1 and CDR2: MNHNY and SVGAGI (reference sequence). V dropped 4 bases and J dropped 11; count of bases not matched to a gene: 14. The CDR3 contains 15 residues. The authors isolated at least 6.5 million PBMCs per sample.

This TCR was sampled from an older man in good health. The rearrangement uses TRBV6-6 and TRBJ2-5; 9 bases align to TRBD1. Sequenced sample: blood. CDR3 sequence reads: CASSSPGQGLGEQYF. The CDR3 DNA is TGTGCCAGCAGTTCTCCGGGACAGGGCCTGGGAGAGCAGTACTTC.